One sample yielded the 20 T cell receptor beta chains listed below, sequenced in a study of blood T cell repertoires in COVID-19. TCRdb's copy holds only in-frame clones and misses some; the assay was immunoSEQ multiplex PCR. The table has tens of thousands of clones, around four fifths seen once. Sequencing input: peripheral blood. The receptors were sampled from an older woman with acute or convalescent COVID-19.

The genes are TRBV19 and TRBJ2-2; TRBD1 might be the D (6 bases). From germline, CDR1 is LNHDA and CDR2 SQIVND (reference sequence). The V and J ends lost 3 bases and 7 bases respectively, with 12 bases between them. The CDR3 loop spans 14 amino acids. CDR3 nucleotide sequence: TGTGCCAGTAGTATCGTGGGGGCCAGCGGGGAGCTGTTTTTT. Translation gives CASSIVGASGELFF.

The V and J genes are TRBV27 and TRBJ2-7; 11 bases line up with TRBD2. V gave up 3 bases and J gave up 2 bases; unmatched junction bases: 0. CDR3 size: 14 residues. Germline V gives CDR1 MNHEY, CDR2 SMNVEV (reference sequence). The CDR3 region is CASSLTSGAYEQYF. Here the CDR3 DNA reads TGTGCCAGCAGTTTGACTAGCGGGGCCTACGAGCAGTACTTC.

The V and J genes are TRBV6-5 and TRBJ2-7; 8 bases agree with TRBD2. Germline CDR1 reads MNHEY; CDR2 reads SVGAGI. Germline trimming cut 5 bases from V and 0 bases from J; bases unmatched to any gene: 6. The CDR3 spans 15 residues. The CDR3 sequence is CASSITGTSSYEQYF. CDR3 DNA: TGTGCCAGCAGTATTACAGGGACTAGCTCCTACGAGCAGTACTTC.

J is TRBJ1-4 and V is TRBV28; 8 nucleotides align to TRBD1. With 2 bases clipped from V and 8 bases from J, the junction kept 7 bases outside the gene matches. The CDR3 covers 15 residues. CDR1 is MDHEN, CDR2 SYDVKM, per germline. The chain's CDR3 is CASSLLTGGQEKLFF. CDR3 coding DNA: TGTGCCAGCAGTTTACTAACAGGGGGACAAGAAAAACTGTTTTTT.

This clone was recorded once. The CDR3 protein is CASSQFRGTTSGNTIYF. The CDR3 region has the DNA TGTGCCAGCAGCCAATTCAGAGGGACTACCTCTGGAAACACCATATATTTT. The chain recombines TRBV16 with TRBJ1-3; TRBD1 might be the D (5 bases). This CDR3 contains 17 residues. Germline V lookup: CDR1 KGHSY, CDR2 FQNENV. The germline V and J ends were trimmed by 1 base and 0 bases, with 13 bases remaining between them.

The chain couples TRBV15 to TRBJ2-7; D is ambiguous. Germline V lookup: CDR1 LNHNV, CDR2 YYDKDF (reference sequence). This CDR3 is 13 amino acids long. Trimming removed 5 bases from V and 0 bases from J, with 8 bases in between. The CDR3 DNA follows: TGTGCCACCAGCGGAGCCAGCTCCTACGAGCAGTACTTC. Translating gives CATSGASSYEQYF.

The chain combines TRBV30 with TRBJ2-3, with D unresolved. Germline loops: CDR1 GTSNPN, CDR2 SVGIG (reference sequence). The CDR3 runs 14 residues. The V end lost 3 bases, the J end lost 1 base, and 11 bases lay between the germline ends. The CDR3 here is CAWRRLLGTDTQYF. For the CDR3, the DNA is TGTGCCTGGAGGCGCTTGCTGGGCACAGATACGCAGTATTTT.

The V call is TRBV30, the J call TRBJ1-3; unclear D gene. Between the trimmed V and J ends, which lost 4 bases and 2 bases, there was a span of 12 bases. The CDR3 is 14 amino acids. Looked up from germline, CDR1 is GTSNPN and CDR2 is SVGIG (reference sequence). The CDR3: CAWNPGLPGNTIYF. The CDR3 DNA sequence: TGTGCCTGGAATCCGGGGTTGCCTGGAAACACCATATATTTT.

V is TRBV9 and J is TRBJ2-4; TRBD2 is a possible D gene (5 bases). Germline assignment: CDR1 SGDLS and CDR2 YYNGEE. Trimming pared 4 bases from V and 2 bases from J, leaving 16 bases between. This CDR3 spans 16 amino acids. The CDR3 reads CASSTTPSGTKNIQYF. The CDR3 DNA follows: TGTGCCAGCAGCACCACCCCGTCCGGGACCAAAAACATTCAGTACTTC. The full variable domain, rest sourced from reference TRBV9 and TRBJ2-4, is DSGVTQTPKHLITATGQRVTLRCSPRSGDLSVYWYQQSLDQGLQFLIQYYNGEERAKGNILERFSAQQFPDLHSELNLSSLELGDSALYFCASSTTPSGTKNIQYFGAGTRLSVL.

The chain carries TRBV5-1 and TRBJ2-1, with 13 bases lining up with TRBD2. V lost 3 bases to trimming and J lost 9 bases; unmatched junction nucleotides: 3. Germline CDR1 reads SGHRS; CDR2 reads YFSETQ. This CDR3 contains 14 residues. CDR3 nucleotides: TGCGCCAGCAGCTCTGGACTAGCGGGAGCTGAGCAGTTCTTC. Amino acid sequence: CASSSGLAGAEQFF.

This clone was observed a single time. The chain has TRBV21-1 and TRBJ1-4; TRBD1, the table's D call, was not compared with the DNA. TRBV21-1 is given as a pseudogene. CDR3 length: 16 residues. The CDR3 loop reads CASSTAMTGANEKLFF. The CDR3, as DNA: TGTGCCAGCAGCACGGCGATGACAGGGGCTAATGAAAAACTGTTTTTT.

This chain connects TRBV6-5 to TRBJ2-1; TRBD2 agrees at 11 bases. Germline V gene data show CDR1 as MNHEY and CDR2 as SVGAGI. With V trimmed by 4 bases and J by 4 bases, 6 bases remained unmatched. This CDR3 comprises 16 residues. The CDR3 DNA reads as TGTGCCAGCAGTTCGAGACTAGCGGGGAGTTACAATGAGCAGTTCTTC. Translated, it gives CASSSRLAGSYNEQFF.

The V and J genes are TRBV6-6 and TRBJ2-3, with 7 positions matching TRBD1. The ends lost 2 bases at V and 14 bases at J; junction bases unmatched: 10. CDR3 length equals 13 residues. CDR1 and CDR2 from the germline V gene are MNHNY and SVGAGI (reference sequence). This CDR3 reads CASSYLDRRARYF. The CDR3 DNA reads TGTGCCAGCAGTTACCTGGACAGGCGGGCTCGGTATTTT.

The V gene is TRBV5-4, the J gene TRBJ1-4; weak D call: TRBD1 (5 bases). The ends were cut back, 5 bases at V and 10 bases at J, with 15 bases in the middle. Germline V gives CDR1 SGHNT, CDR2 YYREEE (reference sequence). The CDR3 is 13 residues long. The CDR3 loop is CASSSTYGGKLFF. CDR3 nucleotides: TGTGCCAGCAGTTCGACATACGGGGGAAAACTGTTTTTT.

The rearrangement links TRBV28 to TRBJ2-2; D perhaps matches TRBD2 (6 bases). The V and J ends lost 4 bases and 5 bases respectively, with 11 bases between them. This CDR3 has 14 residues. Germline loops: CDR1 MDHEN, CDR2 SYDVKM. CDR3 protein: CASSSSGGTGELFF. DNA of the CDR3: TGTGCCAGCAGTTCCTCCGGGGGTACCGGGGAGCTGTTTTTT.

The V gene is TRBV19, the J gene TRBJ2-2; 7 bases are shared with TRBD1. CDR3 length: 16 amino acids. The ends lost 7 bases at V and 6 bases at J; junction bases unmatched: 14. Germline V gene sequence: CDR1 LNHDA, CDR2 SQIVND (reference sequence). CDR3 region: CASTPQDRALAGELFF. CDR3 nucleotide sequence: TGTGCCAGTACCCCTCAAGACAGGGCACTGGCCGGGGAGCTGTTTTTT.

The chain links TRBV7-9 to TRBJ1-2; tentatively, D is TRBD1 (5 bases). This CDR3 region has 15 residues. Germline-derived CDR1 and CDR2 are SEHNR and FQNEAQ (reference sequence). With 1 base removed from V and 3 bases from J, the gap between germline ends came to 12 bases. CDR3 in amino acids: CASSLGLGRDYGYTF. DNA for the CDR3: TGTGCCAGCAGCTTAGGATTAGGCAGGGACTATGGCTACACCTTC.

This clone occurred a few times. The rearrangement joins TRBV13 to TRBJ2-7, with 7 bases that match TRBD2. Germline CDR1 PRHDT, CDR2 FYEKMQ (reference sequence). This CDR3 has 16 residues. J was trimmed by 0 bases and V by 4 bases; bases with no gene match: 9. The CDR3 reads CASSSKKRGASYEQYF. The CDR3 nucleotides are TGTGCCAGCAGCTCAAAGAAGCGGGGTGCCTCCTACGAGCAGTACTTC.

The table lists this clone with a few counts. The chain uses TRBV15 and TRBJ1-2; D remains unclear. Germline V CDR1 and CDR2: LNHNV, YYDKDF (reference sequence). CDR3 length: 14 residues. The V end lost 0 bases, the J end lost 5 bases, and 10 bases lay between the germline ends. For the CDR3, the DNA is TGTGCCACCAGCAGAGATTACGGAGAGTATGGCTACACCTTC. Translation gives CATSRDYGEYGYTF.

This CDR3 reads CASSLAGQGAFGGGELFF. The CDR3 coding sequence is TGTGCCAGCAGTTTAGCCGGACAGGGAGCTTTTGGTGGCGGGGAGCTGTTTTTT. J is TRBJ2-2 and V is TRBV28; TRBD1 aligns across 8 bases. Trimming took 2 bases from V and 7 from J; bases not matched to a gene: 15. Germline CDR1 reads MDHEN; CDR2 reads SYDVKM. This CDR3 spans 18 amino acids.